This TCR beta chain appears in the sequencing data of a study of T cell responses to AZD1222 COVID-19 vaccine. The data were produced by immunoSEQ multiplex PCR, yet TCRdb's version contains in-frame clones alone and is incomplete. The repertoire holds about 76,000 clones, with about 74% as singletons. The ends were cut back, 2 bases at V and 5 bases at J, with 9 bases in the middle. Germline assignment: CDR1 MNHNY and CDR2 SVGAGI (reference sequence). The CDR3 totals 13 residues. To note about this clone: The antigen is undetermined.

General study points: Baseline serology detected seropositivity in only six AZD1222 recipients. Sampled repertoires all dated from after the peak T cell response. Spike-specific TCR depth and breadth grew after two AZD1222 doses. Among the donors, most were white British and more were female, and clonal diversity was possibly underestimated.

This chain links TRBV6-6 with TRBJ1-1; D is ambiguous. This specimen was peripheral blood, taken 28 days after the second dose of the MenACWY control vaccine. The receptor's source is an adult who received the MenACWY meningococcal vaccine as a control. CDR3 nucleotides: TGTGCCAGCAGTTACGGGAGTCGGACTGAAGCTTTCTTT. Translated, it gives CASSYGSRTEAFF.